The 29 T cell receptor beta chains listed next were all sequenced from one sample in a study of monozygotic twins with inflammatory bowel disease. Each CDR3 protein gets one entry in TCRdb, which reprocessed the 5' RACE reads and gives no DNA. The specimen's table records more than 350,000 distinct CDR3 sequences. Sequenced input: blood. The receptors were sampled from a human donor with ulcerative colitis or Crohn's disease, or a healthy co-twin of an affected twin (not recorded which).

CDR3 residues: CASRRQTNTGELFF. The V gene is TRBV12-3 or TRBV12-4, the J gene TRBJ2-2; there is no DNA to check the TCRdb D call of TRBD1. This CDR3 spans 14 amino acids.

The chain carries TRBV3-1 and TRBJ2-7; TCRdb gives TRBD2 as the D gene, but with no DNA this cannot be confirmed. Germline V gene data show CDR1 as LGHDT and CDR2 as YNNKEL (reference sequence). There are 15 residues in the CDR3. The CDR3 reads CASSQVVTRGYEQYF.

The CDR3 region is CASSLTGSGETQYF. The chain uses TRBV7-2 and TRBJ2-5; no DNA is available, so the TRBD1 call from TCRdb remains unchecked. CDR1 and CDR2 from the germline V gene are SGHTA and FQGNSA. CDR3 size: 14 residues.

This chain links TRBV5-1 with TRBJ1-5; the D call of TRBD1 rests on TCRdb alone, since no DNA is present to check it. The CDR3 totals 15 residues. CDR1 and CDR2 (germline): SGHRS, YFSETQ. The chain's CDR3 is CASSLGGFGNQPQHF.

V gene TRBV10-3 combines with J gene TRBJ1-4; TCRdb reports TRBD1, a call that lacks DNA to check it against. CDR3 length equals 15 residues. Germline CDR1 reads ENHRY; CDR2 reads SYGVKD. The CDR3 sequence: CAISESGTGNEKLFF.

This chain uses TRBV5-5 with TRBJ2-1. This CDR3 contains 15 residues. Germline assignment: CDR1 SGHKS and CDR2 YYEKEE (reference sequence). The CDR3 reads CASSLGMGSYNEQFF.

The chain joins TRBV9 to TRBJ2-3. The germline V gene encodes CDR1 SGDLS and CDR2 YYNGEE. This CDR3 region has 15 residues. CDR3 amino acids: CASSPTGTRTDTQYF.

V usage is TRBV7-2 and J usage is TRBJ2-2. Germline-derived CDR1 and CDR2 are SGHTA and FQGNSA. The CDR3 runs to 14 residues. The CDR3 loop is CASSTDNLTGELFF.

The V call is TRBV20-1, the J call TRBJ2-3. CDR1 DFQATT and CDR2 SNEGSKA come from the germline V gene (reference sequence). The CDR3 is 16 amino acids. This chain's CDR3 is CSARRSSGISTDTQYF.

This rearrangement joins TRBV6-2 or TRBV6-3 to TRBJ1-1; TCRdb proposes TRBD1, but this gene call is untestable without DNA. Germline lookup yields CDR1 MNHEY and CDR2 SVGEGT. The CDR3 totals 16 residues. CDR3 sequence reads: CASSWGQGGLITEAFF.

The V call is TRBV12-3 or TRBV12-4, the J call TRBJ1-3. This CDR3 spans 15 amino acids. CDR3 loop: CASSFGGYRGNTIYF.

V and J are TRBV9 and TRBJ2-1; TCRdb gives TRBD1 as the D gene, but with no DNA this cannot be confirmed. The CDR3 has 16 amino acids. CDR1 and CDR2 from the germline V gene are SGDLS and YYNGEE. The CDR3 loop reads CASSVLGGRGYNEQFF.

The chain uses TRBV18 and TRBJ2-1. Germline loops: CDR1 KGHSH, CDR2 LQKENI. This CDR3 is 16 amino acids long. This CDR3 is CASSPPYGGSYNEQFF.

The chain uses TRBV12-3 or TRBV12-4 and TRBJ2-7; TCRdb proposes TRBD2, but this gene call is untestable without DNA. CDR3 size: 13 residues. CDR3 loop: CASTLYGLYEQYF.

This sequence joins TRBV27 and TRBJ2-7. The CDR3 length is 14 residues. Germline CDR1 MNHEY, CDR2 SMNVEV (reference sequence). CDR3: CASSLTLSSYEQYF.

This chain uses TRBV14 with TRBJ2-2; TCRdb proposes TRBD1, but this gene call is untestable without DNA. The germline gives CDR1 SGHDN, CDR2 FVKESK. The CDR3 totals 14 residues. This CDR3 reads CASSGTQNTGELFF.

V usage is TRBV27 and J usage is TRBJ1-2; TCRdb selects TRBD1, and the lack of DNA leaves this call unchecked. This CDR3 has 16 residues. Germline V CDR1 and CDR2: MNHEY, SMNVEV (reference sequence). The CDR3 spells CASSWTGAGSAYGYTF.

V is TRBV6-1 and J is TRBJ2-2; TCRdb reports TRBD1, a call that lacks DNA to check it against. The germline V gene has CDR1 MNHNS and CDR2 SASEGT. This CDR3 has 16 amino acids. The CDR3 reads CASSRGVSSGAGELFF.

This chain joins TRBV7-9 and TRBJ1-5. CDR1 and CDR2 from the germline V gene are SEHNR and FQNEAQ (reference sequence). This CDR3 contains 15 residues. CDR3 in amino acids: CASSRAEAGYQPQHF. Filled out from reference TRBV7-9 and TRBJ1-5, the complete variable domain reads DTGVSQNPRHKITKRGQNVTFRCDPISEHNRLYWYRQTLGQGPEFLTYFQNEAQLEKSRLLSDRFSAERPKGSFSTLEIQRTEQGDSAMYLCASSRAEAGYQPQHFGDGTRLSIL.

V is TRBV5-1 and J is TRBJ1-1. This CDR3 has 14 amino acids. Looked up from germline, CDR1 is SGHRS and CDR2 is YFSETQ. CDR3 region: CASSWDSLNTEAFF.

The CDR3: CASSLGDWPSYNEQFF. V and J are TRBV5-1 and TRBJ2-1. This CDR3 spans 16 amino acids. Germline V lookup: CDR1 SGHRS, CDR2 YFSETQ.

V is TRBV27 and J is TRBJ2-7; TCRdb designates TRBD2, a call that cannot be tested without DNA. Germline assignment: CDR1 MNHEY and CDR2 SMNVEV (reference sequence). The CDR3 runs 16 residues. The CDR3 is CASSSPRTSGAYEQYF.

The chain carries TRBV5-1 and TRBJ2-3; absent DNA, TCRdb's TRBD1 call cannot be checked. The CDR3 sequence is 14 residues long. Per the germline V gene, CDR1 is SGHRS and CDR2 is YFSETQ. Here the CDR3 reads CASSLEGAGDTQYF.

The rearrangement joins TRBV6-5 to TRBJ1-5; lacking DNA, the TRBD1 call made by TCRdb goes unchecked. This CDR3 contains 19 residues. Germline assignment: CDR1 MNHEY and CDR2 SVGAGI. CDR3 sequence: CASRPPPGHQIAGYQPQHF.

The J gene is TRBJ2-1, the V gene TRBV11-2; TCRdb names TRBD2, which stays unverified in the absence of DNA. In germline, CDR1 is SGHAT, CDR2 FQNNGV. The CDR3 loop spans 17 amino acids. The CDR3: CASSLEGPGLGSNEQFF. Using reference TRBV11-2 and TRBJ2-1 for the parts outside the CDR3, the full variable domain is EAGVAQSPRYKIIEKRQSVAFWCNPISGHATLYWYQQILGQGPKLLIQFQNNGVVDDSQLPKDRFSAERLKGVDSTLKIQPAKLEDSAVYLCASSLEGPGLGSNEQFFGPGTRLTVL.

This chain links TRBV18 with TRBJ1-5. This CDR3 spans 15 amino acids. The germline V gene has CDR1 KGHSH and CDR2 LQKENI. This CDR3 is CASSPSRISNQPQHF.

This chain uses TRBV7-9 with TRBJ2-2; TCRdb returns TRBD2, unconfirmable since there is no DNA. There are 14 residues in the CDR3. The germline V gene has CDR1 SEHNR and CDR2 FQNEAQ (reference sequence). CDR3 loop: CASSLEGLDGELFF.

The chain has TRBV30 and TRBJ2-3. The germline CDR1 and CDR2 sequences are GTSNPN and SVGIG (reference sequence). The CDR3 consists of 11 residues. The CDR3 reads CAWRRDDTQYF.

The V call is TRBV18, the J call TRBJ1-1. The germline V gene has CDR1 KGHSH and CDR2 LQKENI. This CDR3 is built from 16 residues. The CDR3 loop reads CASSPAGTSLNTEAFF.